What follows is one T cell receptor (beta chain) and its context. A junction boundary mismatches the germline segment, possibly from a read error. The data originate from a study of T-cell reconstitution after alpha-beta-depleted transplantation in children. Unique molecular identifiers tagged the TCRbeta library. From the PCR reads, TCRdb called clonotypes with MiXCR, one entry per CDR3 protein. The sample consists of 400,000 to 500,000 distinct CDR3 sequences, approximately 11% of them appearing once. The germline gives CDR1 SGHTA, CDR2 FQGTGA. CDR3 length equals 15 residues. The chain uses TRBV7-3 and TRBJ2-3, with D maybe TRBD2 (6 bases). The sequence came from a human donor who donated a stem cell graft to a child with acute myeloid leukemia. The material sequenced was PBMCs from the stem cell graft donor, taken from the stem cell graft. The CDR3 protein is CASRFDGRDTYTQYF. The CDR3 DNA follows: TGTGCCAGCCGCTTTGACGGGAGAGACACATATACGCAGTATTTT.